These T cell receptor beta chains were read from a single sample in a study of shared clonotypes between healthy human individuals. Repertoires were generated with immunoSEQ multiplex PCR, while TCRdb's copy carries only in-frame clones and drops some. This table has approximately 740,000 clones, over 90% appearing once. Input material: naive CD8+ T cells sorted from blood. The receptors were sampled from a man aged 25 to 45 in good health. CDR3s include the opening cysteine and the closing phenylalanine or tryptophan. The order of the fields is D gene, J gene, clone size, V gene, CDR3 DNA, CDR3 protein. D genes are given only for firm matches. Size tells how often a clone was seen (once, few, many) or the class of an expanded clone, and some rows leave it out.

d_gene: TRBD2; j_gene: TRBJ2-1; abundance: NA; v_gene: TRBV5-1; CDR3nt: TGCGCCAGCAGCTCGGTGGGGACTAGCGATGAGCAGTTCTTC; CDR3aa: CASSSVGTSDEQFF
d_gene: NA; j_gene: TRBJ2-6; abundance: NA; v_gene: TRBV4-3; CDR3nt: TGCGCCAGCAGCCAAGATGTCACAGGGAATGGGGCCAACGTCCTGACTTTC; CDR3aa: CASSQDVTGNGANVLTF
d_gene: NA; j_gene: TRBJ1-2; abundance: NA; v_gene: TRBV5-1; CDR3nt: TGCGCCAGCAGCTTCCTTCGCGGGGGTACTAACTATGGCTACACCTTC; CDR3aa: CASSFLRGGTNYGYTF
d_gene: TRBD2; j_gene: TRBJ2-7; abundance: NA; v_gene: TRBV11-2; CDR3nt: TGTGCCAGCAGCCCCGGCCAAGGGAGGGAGTTGATTACCCCCTACGAGCAGTACTTC; CDR3aa: CASSPGQGRELITPYEQYF
d_gene: NA; j_gene: TRBJ2-1; abundance: NA; v_gene: TRBV30; CDR3nt: TGTGCCTGGAGTGCAGCCAATGAGCAGTTCTTC; CDR3aa: CAWSAANEQFF
d_gene: TRBD1; j_gene: TRBJ2-7; abundance: NA; v_gene: TRBV19; CDR3nt: TGTGCCAGTAGTATGACAGGGCTCTCCTACGAGCAGTACTTC; CDR3aa: CASSMTGLSYEQYF
d_gene: NA; j_gene: TRBJ1-2; abundance: NA; v_gene: TRBV14; CDR3nt: TGTGCCAGCAGCCAAGATTCCGCAGGGTGGTATGGCTACACCTTC; CDR3aa: CASSQDSAGWYGYTF
d_gene: NA; j_gene: TRBJ1-1; abundance: NA; v_gene: TRBV19; CDR3nt: TGTGCCAGTAGTATAGTTCGCCCGCTGTACACTGAAGCTTTCTTT; CDR3aa: CASSIVRPLYTEAFF
d_gene: NA; j_gene: TRBJ2-7; abundance: once; v_gene: TRBV27; CDR3nt: TGTGCCAGCGGCCAGGTCTACGAGCAGTACTTC; CDR3aa: CASGQVYEQYF
d_gene: TRBD1; j_gene: TRBJ1-2; abundance: NA; v_gene: TRBV5-1; CDR3nt: TGCGCCAGCAGCCCCACAAGGGGACAGGGGGACCTCTATGGCTACACCTTC; CDR3aa: CASSPTRGQGDLYGYTF
d_gene: NA; j_gene: TRBJ2-1; abundance: NA; v_gene: TRBV19; CDR3nt: TGTGCCAGTACCCCGAAAGAGCTAGTTGGCGATGAGCAGTTCTTC; CDR3aa: CASTPKELVGDEQFF
d_gene: NA; j_gene: TRBJ1-1; abundance: NA; v_gene: TRBV9; CDR3nt: TGTGCCAGCAGCCCCGGCGGGGCAGCTGAAGCTTTCTTT; CDR3aa: CASSPGGAAEAFF
d_gene: TRBD2; j_gene: TRBJ2-1; abundance: NA; v_gene: TRBV14; CDR3nt: TGTGCCAGCAGCCAAATAGGCGGGAGTCGGTACAATGAGCAGTTCTTC; CDR3aa: CASSQIGGSRYNEQFF
d_gene: NA; j_gene: TRBJ1-2; abundance: NA; v_gene: TRBV15; CDR3nt: TGTGCCACCAGCAGAGAAGCCCTAGATAACTATGGCTACACCTTC; CDR3aa: CATSREALDNYGYTF
d_gene: TRBD2; j_gene: TRBJ2-7; abundance: NA; v_gene: TRBV15; CDR3nt: TGTGCCACCAGCGCCCTAGCGGGACCCTCCTACGAGCAGTACTTC; CDR3aa: CATSALAGPSYEQYF
d_gene: NA; j_gene: TRBJ2-3; abundance: once; v_gene: TRBV5-8; CDR3nt: TGTGCCAGCAGCTTCTTGTGGGAGAACACAGATACGCAGTATTTT; CDR3aa: CASSFLWENTDTQYF
d_gene: NA; j_gene: TRBJ2-7; abundance: NA; v_gene: TRBV7-6; CDR3nt: TGTGCCAGCAGCTTAGAAACGGGCCGTTCCTACGAGCAGTACTTC; CDR3aa: CASSLETGRSYEQYF
d_gene: NA; j_gene: TRBJ2-5; abundance: once; v_gene: TRBV7-9; CDR3nt: TGTGCCAGCAGCTTAGCAGAAGGGGTTAGAGAGACCCAGTACTTC; CDR3aa: CASSLAEGVRETQYF
d_gene: NA; j_gene: TRBJ2-1; abundance: NA; v_gene: TRBV7-2; CDR3nt: TGTGCCAGCAGATACGCGGGACTCGAAAACAAGGAGCAGTTCTTC; CDR3aa: CASRYAGLENKEQFF
d_gene: TRBD1; j_gene: TRBJ2-3; abundance: NA; v_gene: TRBV27; CDR3nt: TGTGCCAGCAGTTTAATAGGACAGGGGTGGTTGAGGGATACGCAGTATTTT; CDR3aa: CASSLIGQGWLRDTQYF
d_gene: NA; j_gene: TRBJ2-1; abundance: NA; v_gene: TRBV29-1; CDR3nt: TGCAGCGTTGGACTCCCAATATTAAATGAGCAGTTCTTC; CDR3aa: CSVGLPILNEQFF
d_gene: TRBD2; j_gene: TRBJ2-7; abundance: NA; v_gene: TRBV19; CDR3nt: TGTGCCAGTAGTATATCGGGGGAGGGGTACGAGCAGTACTTC; CDR3aa: CASSISGEGYEQYF
d_gene: NA; j_gene: TRBJ2-7; abundance: NA; v_gene: TRBV15; CDR3nt: TGTGCCACCAGCAGAGATCTGTCTAGCGTCTACGAGCAGTACTTC; CDR3aa: CATSRDLSSVYEQYF
d_gene: TRBD1; j_gene: TRBJ2-7; abundance: NA; v_gene: TRBV19; CDR3nt: TGTGCCAACTCGGACAGGGGAGCCTACGAGCAGTACTTC; CDR3aa: CANSDRGAYEQYF
d_gene: TRBD1; j_gene: TRBJ2-7; abundance: few; v_gene: TRBV18; CDR3nt: TGTGCCAGCTCCCACAGGGGGCATGGTTACGAGCAGTACTTC; CDR3aa: CASSHRGHGYEQYF
d_gene: TRBD1; j_gene: TRBJ2-3; abundance: NA; v_gene: TRBV29-1; CDR3nt: TGCAGCGTTGACCAGGGGGAGAGTGTTACGCAGTATTTT; CDR3aa: CSVDQGESVTQYF
d_gene: NA; j_gene: TRBJ1-1; abundance: NA; v_gene: TRBV18; CDR3nt: TGTGCCAGCTCACCAGGTGGGACTGTTGAAGCTTTCTTT; CDR3aa: CASSPGGTVEAFF
d_gene: TRBD2; j_gene: TRBJ2-7; abundance: NA; v_gene: TRBV4-1; CDR3nt: TGCGCCAGCAGCCTCCAGTCGTGGGAGGGCCCCGACGAGCAGTACTTC; CDR3aa: CASSLQSWEGPDEQYF
d_gene: NA; j_gene: TRBJ2-2; abundance: NA; v_gene: TRBV21-1; CDR3nt: TGTGCCAGCAGCAAAGAGGAATCCGGGGAGCTGTTTTTT; CDR3aa: CASSKEESGELFF
d_gene: NA; j_gene: TRBJ1-3; abundance: once; v_gene: TRBV11-2; CDR3nt: TGTGCCAGCAGCCCCTCCCCGGGGGAGGGAAACACCATATATTTT; CDR3aa: CASSPSPGEGNTIYF
d_gene: NA; j_gene: TRBJ1-5; abundance: NA; v_gene: TRBV19; CDR3nt: TGTGCCAGTAGTCAGGGGACTGTAACCCAGCCCCAGCATTTT; CDR3aa: CASSQGTVTQPQHF
d_gene: TRBD1; j_gene: TRBJ1-4; abundance: NA; v_gene: TRBV2; CDR3nt: TGTGCCAGCATCGGACAGGATGTCGAAAAACTGTTTTTT; CDR3aa: CASIGQDVEKLFF
d_gene: NA; j_gene: TRBJ1-5; abundance: NA; v_gene: TRBV27; CDR3nt: TGTGCCAGCAGACGAGACGGATATAGCAATCAGCCCCAGCATTTT; CDR3aa: CASRRDGYSNQPQHF
d_gene: TRBD1; j_gene: TRBJ1-1; abundance: NA; v_gene: TRBV5-1; CDR3nt: TGCGCCAGCAGCCAAGGACAGGGAGGGTTGGACACTGAAGCTTTCTTT; CDR3aa: CASSQGQGGLDTEAFF
d_gene: TRBD2; j_gene: TRBJ2-7; abundance: NA; v_gene: TRBV27; CDR3nt: TGTGCCAGCAGTGGTTGGACTAGCGGGAGGTTTGCATCCTACGAGCAGTACTTC; CDR3aa: CASSGWTSGRFASYEQYF
d_gene: NA; j_gene: TRBJ2-7; abundance: NA; v_gene: TRBV19; CDR3nt: TGTGCCAGTAGTCCCCGGAGCGACTACGAGCAGTACTTC; CDR3aa: CASSPRSDYEQYF
d_gene: NA; j_gene: TRBJ2-7; abundance: once; v_gene: TRBV7-9; CDR3nt: TGTGCCAGCAGCTTAGTAGGGACATCCTACGAGCAGTACTTC; CDR3aa: CASSLVGTSYEQYF
d_gene: TRBD2; j_gene: TRBJ2-1; abundance: NA; v_gene: TRBV10-3; CDR3nt: TGTGCCATCAGTGAGTCTGTAGCGGGAGGTAGCTCCTACAATGAGCAGTTCTTC; CDR3aa: CAISESVAGGSSYNEQFF
d_gene: NA; j_gene: TRBJ2-7; abundance: NA; v_gene: TRBV2; CDR3nt: TGTGCCAGCTCGTACTACTCCTACGAGCAGTACTTC; CDR3aa: CASSYYSYEQYF
d_gene: NA; j_gene: TRBJ2-7; abundance: NA; v_gene: TRBV2; CDR3nt: TGTGCCAGCAGTGACGAGCGGGTGACCTACGAGCAGTACTTC; CDR3aa: CASSDERVTYEQYF
d_gene: TRBD2; j_gene: TRBJ2-7; abundance: NA; v_gene: TRBV28; CDR3nt: TGTGCCAGCAGTTTATTGGGGGACTACAACTACGAGCAGTACTTC; CDR3aa: CASSLLGDYNYEQYF
d_gene: NA; j_gene: TRBJ2-6; abundance: NA; v_gene: TRBV7-9; CDR3nt: TGTGCCAGCAGCCGGGGACTCACGCACTCTGGGGCCAACGTCCTGACTTTC; CDR3aa: CASSRGLTHSGANVLTF
d_gene: NA; j_gene: TRBJ2-3; abundance: NA; v_gene: TRBV27; CDR3nt: TGTGCCAGCAGCCGAAGTTTAGATACGCAGTATTTT; CDR3aa: CASSRSLDTQYF
d_gene: TRBD2; j_gene: TRBJ2-3; abundance: NA; v_gene: TRBV2; CDR3nt: TGTGCCAGCAGTTGGACTAGCGGGAGCCCAGATACGCAGTATTTT; CDR3aa: CASSWTSGSPDTQYF
d_gene: NA; j_gene: TRBJ1-2; abundance: NA; v_gene: TRBV29-1; CDR3nt: TGCAGCGTTCGCGGGCAGACCTTTTATGGCTACACCTTC; CDR3aa: CSVRGQTFYGYTF
d_gene: TRBD1; j_gene: TRBJ1-1; abundance: once; v_gene: TRBV12-5; CDR3nt: TGTGCTAGCGGACAGACAGGGGTGAACACTGAAGCTTTCTTT; CDR3aa: CASGQTGVNTEAFF